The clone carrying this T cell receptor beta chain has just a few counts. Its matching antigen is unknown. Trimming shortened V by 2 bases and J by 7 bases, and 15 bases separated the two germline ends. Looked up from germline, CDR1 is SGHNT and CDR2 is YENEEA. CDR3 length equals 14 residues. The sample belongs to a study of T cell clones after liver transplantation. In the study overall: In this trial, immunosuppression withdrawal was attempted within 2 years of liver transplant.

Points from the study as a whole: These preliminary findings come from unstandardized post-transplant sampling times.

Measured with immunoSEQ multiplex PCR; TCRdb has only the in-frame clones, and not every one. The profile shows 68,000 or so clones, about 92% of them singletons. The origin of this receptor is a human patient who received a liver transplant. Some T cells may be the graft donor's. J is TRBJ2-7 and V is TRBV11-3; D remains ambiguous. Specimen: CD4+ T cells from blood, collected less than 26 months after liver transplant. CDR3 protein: CASSLRVLGWEQYF. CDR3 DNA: TGTGCCAGCAGCTTAAGGGTCCTGGGATGGGAGCAGTACTTC.